The source of this T cell receptor (beta chain) is a study of T cells in Graves' hyperthyroidism and ophthalmopathy (dated by TCRdb to between 2018 and 2021). About the study as a whole: Peripheral blood was collected at initial diagnosis, before any treatment. An independent validation cohort of under 20 hyperthyroidism patients and about 16 patients who later progressed to ophthalmopathy tested prospective prediction of ophthalmopathy. The paper describes TCR Vbeta CDR3 sequencing of around 130 peripheral blood samples, made up of roughly 40 ophthalmopathy patients, 70 to 75 hyperthyroidism patients and about 17 progressor patients. Following sampling, methimazole starting at 30 mg daily was given to hyperthyroidism patients, and high-dose intravenous methylprednisolone was given to ophthalmopathy patients. To identify distinguishing TCR V-J signatures, a discovery cohort of around 98 patients was used, comprising under 45 with Graves' ophthalmopathy and around 57 with stable Graves' hyperthyroidism. The 100 or so discovery patients were divided at random into training and test sets in a 7:3 ratio. In addition, the study compared T-cell repertoires in thyroid tissue and in blood from roughly six Graves' hyperthyroidism patients.

The TCR beta CDR3 regions were amplified from the RNA transcripts. A first-round RT-PCR of the TCR CDR3 used the HTBI primer set with the Qiagen OneStep RT-PCR kit. Libraries were constructed in a second round of multiplex PCR, after which size selection and purification were carried out. Sequencing of the libraries was done on an Illumina HiSeq2000 using paired-end 100 bp reads. From the authors' description of their analysis: SOAPnuke was used to process the raw data, throwing out any read that contained adapters or uncalled bases, had a mean Phred below 15, or lacked an exact constant-primer or identifier match. High-quality paired reads were merged with COPE v1.2.5, and unique nucleotide sequences were defined as clonotypes. Clonotypes were aligned to IMGT TRBV, TRBD and TRBJ reference segments using MiTCR v1.1. The analysis was restricted to V-J combinations with a frequency above 0.0001, which together covered 98% to 99.2% of the repertoires. The TCS score was defined as F50 (clonal expansion) divided by E x V (chaos), with BLOSUM62-based TCRdist calculated between CDR3 peptides within each V-J. Welch's t-statistics and random forest reduced roughly 500 V-J features to roughly 13, which were used in a naive Bayes classifier (R e1071). TCRdb reworked the public reads: Q25 trimming with fastp, MiXCR clone assembly, productive beta chains retained. Entries are consolidated by CDR3 protein sequence, retaining the most common genes and DNA. TCRdb, not the original authors, processed these V and J calls. A total of approximately 600,000 distinct CDR3 sequences appear in this sample, approximately 15% of them only once. Jointly, the top ten make up around 7% of the sample.

Overall study results and their limits: Ophthalmopathy was separated from stable hyperthyroidism by a 13 V-J signature model, with roughly 88% sensitivity and roughly 84% specificity obtained in cross-validation and 80%/75% obtained in testing. In validation, the model predicted progression to ophthalmopathy a median of about 6.5 months before onset, with about 70% sensitivity and about 75% specificity. Sample size was not statistically predetermined, and investigators were not blinded to group allocation. Most expanded thyroid clonotypes (frequency above 0.001) were also detected in blood, a finding suggesting that blood repertoires may reflect thyroid immune responses.

Many counts were recorded for this clonotype. It has no known antigen specificity. No quality values exist for individual bases; no much larger clone is one base distant. Ophthalmopathy patients had moderately to severely active disease, Clinical Activity Score of at least 3, NOSPECS grade of at least 4, and duration under 3 months. The study excluded patients with uncontrolled infections, other autoimmune diseases, pregnancy or lactation. Diagnoses were established on the basis of clinical symptoms, serum thyroxine and TRAb, thyroid ultrasound, and orbital computed tomography. PBMCs were separated from around 9.1 ml of fresh peripheral blood using Ficoll-Paque density gradient centrifugation. Trizol reagent was used to extract total RNA, and RNA quality was then checked on an Agilent 2100 Bioanalyzer. V has 6 bases trimmed and J has 3 bases trimmed; junction bases matching no gene number 8. Including the terminal cysteine and phenylalanine, the CDR3 comprises 14 residues. Of the read, only the CDR3 DNA is kept; its 42 bases are in frame from base 1. CDR1 and CDR2, per the germline V gene, are SGHTA and FQGNSA.

The source material was blood. The sequence is built from TRBV7-2 and TRBJ2-7; TRBD1 matches 7 bases in the middle. The TCR sequence derives from a young woman with Graves' ophthalmopathy. The CDR3 loop reads CASRINRGGYEQYF. In nucleotides, the sequence is TGTGCCAGCAGGATAAACAGGGGTGGCTACGAGCAGTACTTC.